This entry lists 6 T cell receptor beta chains sequenced from one sample in a study of control samples from healthy donors and cancer patients. Libraries were prepared by immunoSEQ multiplex PCR; TCRdb keeps only in-frame clonotypes and omits some of them. The top ten clones hold just under 5% of a sample with approximately 150,000 clones, 89% of them seen once. The sequencing input was blood. Receptors originate from a man younger than 40 in good health.

The rearrangement uses TRBV19 and TRBJ2-7, with D unresolved. V was cut by 3 bases and J by 1 base, with 16 bases left in between. The CDR3 loop spans 16 amino acids. Germline V CDR1 and CDR2: LNHDA, SQIVND (reference sequence). The CDR3 DNA is TGTGCCAGTAGTATGGGATCTGGAACGTTTTCCTACGAGCAGTACTTC. It encodes CASSMGSGTFSYEQYF.

The J gene is TRBJ2-5, the V gene TRBV24-1, with TRBD2 matching over 7 bases. V was clipped by 3 bases and J by 5 bases; unmatched bases: 17. Germline CDR1 and CDR2: KGHDR and SFDVKD. This CDR3 region has 18 residues. The CDR3 bases are TGTGCCACCAGTGATCCTCGGACTGACCACGTCGGGGGGGAGACCCAGTACTTC. Translation gives CATSDPRTDHVGGETQYF.

The chain links TRBV7-8 to TRBJ2-7; D gene uncertain. CDR1 SGHVS and CDR2 FQNEAQ come from the germline V gene. Trimming stripped 3 bases from V and 6 bases from J, with 15 bases between. CDR3 length equals 14 residues. This CDR3 reads CASSFPAQPGEQYF. The CDR3 nucleotides read TGTGCCAGCAGCTTTCCGGCTCAACCGGGCGAGCAGTACTTC.

V and J are TRBV2 and TRBJ2-1; 7 positions match TRBD2. Germline CDR1 is SNHLY and CDR2 is FYNNEI. V gave up 6 bases and J gave up 5 bases; unmatched junction bases: 7. The CDR3 sequence is 14 residues long. CDR3: CASRGRGFNNEQFF. The CDR3, as DNA: TGTGCCAGCAGGGGGAGGGGCTTTAACAATGAGCAGTTCTTC.

The chain links TRBV5-4 to TRBJ2-6; a weak D match, TRBD2 (6 bases). V lost 3 bases to trimming and J lost 2 bases, with 21 bases between them. Germline CDR1 is SGHNT and CDR2 is YYREEE (reference sequence). CDR3 length: 19 amino acids. The CDR3 bases are TGTGCCAGCAGCTCCTCCCGGGGGAGAGGAGGTGCTGGGGCCAACGTCCTGACTTTC. Translation gives CASSSSRGRGGAGANVLTF.

The rearrangement uses TRBV6-5 and TRBJ2-3; TRBD1 matches at 8 bases. The CDR3 covers 13 residues. V was clipped by 4 bases and J by 7 bases; unmatched bases: 4. Germline V lookup: CDR1 MNHEY, CDR2 SVGAGI. CDR3 loop: CASSSQGAYTQYF. The CDR3 bases are TGTGCCAGCAGTTCCCAGGGGGCATATACGCAGTATTTT.